This T cell receptor (beta chain) comes out of a study of cytomegalovirus exposure and HLA in healthy donors (TCRdb year 2017). Concerning the study at large: An earlier analysis of about 560 of the donors reported roughly 300 Gb of sequence data and 90 million to 120 million unique TCR beta sequences obtained from some 170 million T cells. An early release that covered some 630 HLA-typed donors contained around 300 gigabases of sequencing data and tens of millions of unique TCR sequences. The genetic ancestry cluster associated with self-reported Caucasian donors included 70% to 85% of the roughly 400 genotyped donors. The study aimed to test whether signatures of past pathogen exposure could be identified by cataloging public T cell receptors. Using immunosequencing, the study profiled T cell repertoires from 500 to 800 subjects and related those repertoires to cytomegalovirus serostatus. Along with the roughly 710-subject first cohort, a separate validation cohort of some 130 different subjects was used. To predict cytomegalovirus infection status, the study combined high-throughput TCR immunosequencing, statistical association of individual TCRs with disease status, and machine learning. A later analysis re-examined previously published TCR beta repertoires from roughly 720 donors and added high-resolution HLA genotyping to investigate patterns of TCR occurrence. In the later analysis, no new phenotypic data were used to find candidate immune exposures; instead, reliance was placed on TCR beta sequences and their occurrence across donors. In an earlier analysis of 500 to 650 of the donors, high-throughput TCR beta sequencing was used to judge whether each TCR beta V gene segment behaved as functional or pseudogenic. Donor age, sex, ethnicity and CMV serostatus were collected together with the repertoire data. In a later genetic analysis, genome-wide SNP genotypes for about three fifths of the 666 donors were used, and that subset was treated as a discovery cohort. All discovery cohort repertoires had been generated on a single sequencing platform. Both class I and class II loci were covered by HLA typing, at four-digit resolution. Typing coverage differed by locus: A, B, C, DRB1 and DQB1 were typed in roughly 629-640 donors, DQA1 in around 500, DPA1 in approximately 610, and DPB1 in about 450. A handful of DR-DQ haplotypes were handled as single units for association and clustering because linkage in the cohort was strong. Among around 400 genotyped donors of the cohort, an average of around 250,000 unique TCR beta nucleotide sequences was sequenced per donor, of which approximately 18% were non-productive. Paper-wide results and their limitations: A group of highly shared sequence variants was considered likely to be a technical artifact of the sequencing pipeline. Correlated functional status among segregating V segments might be attributable to linkage disequilibrium, but an unknown experimental factor could not be ruled out. Sequencing depth was assumed to be roughly uniform across donors in the presence/absence analyses, though that assumption may not hold. In a later analysis, several top co-occurrence clusters were reported to appear linked to parvovirus B19, influenza, CMV and Epstein-Barr virus. A later analysis associated 16,951 TCR beta sequences with specific HLA alleles at a false discovery rate of 0.05. Compared with the roughly 710-donor mean, donors in an Asian-associated ancestry cluster had fewer N-insertions in productive TCRs, according to a later genetic analysis. Immune exposure information for the cohort was limited to CMV serostatus. Across donors, most TCR sequences were observed very rarely, whereas some public TCRs were present in many individuals. An association between a missense DCLRE1C variant and V-gene and J-gene trimming of TCR beta chains was found in a later genetic analysis and replicated in an independent cohort. In vitro tests confirmed that a few of the cytomegalovirus-associated TCR beta chains recognize cytomegalovirus antigens. A total of fewer than 200 TCR beta chains were listed by the study as associated with cytomegalovirus. In a later analysis, TCR association rates were found to vary across HLA loci, with the most associated TCRs seen for DRB1 alleles and the fewest for HLA-C alleles. Because the 87-base-pair reads could not distinguish some IMGT-functional V segments, including TRBV6-2 and TRBV6-3, those segments were excluded. Because HLA typing was unavailable for some donors at each locus, only the typed subset was used in association tests. A further reported finding was that TCR beta sequences accurately predicted the HLA-A and HLA-B alleles for most subjects in the first cohort. The classifier was reported to diagnose cytomegalovirus status with high specificity and sensitivity in both the original and validation cohorts. In a later analysis, HLA-associated TCR beta chains showed more clonal expansion and lower generation probabilities than non-associated chains that were equally common. The cohort was sequenced for TCR beta chains only, and without alpha or paired-chain data the features that could be detected were limited. A later analysis found that most CMV-associated TCR beta chains appeared HLA-restricted, with HLA associations seemingly driven largely by CMV exposure. An earlier analysis of approximately 570 of the donors showed that most TCR beta V segments appeared in productive rearrangements either about 87% or about 30% of the time, which broadly matched IMGT annotations. When HLA alleles, especially DR and DQ, strongly co-occurred, TCR associations were difficult to assign to individual alleles. Because counts were too low, some 17 rarely observed V segments, including chromosome 9 orphons, were excluded from the earlier analysis of several hundred of the donors. It was suggested by the authors that the approach could potentially be generalized to other disease states and immunological phenotypes.

To prepare the library, the immunoSEQ multiplex PCR assay was applied. The multiplex PCR relied on a mix of 60 forward primers for TCR Vbeta segments and 13 reverse primers for TCR Jbeta segments. The CDR3 region of rearranged TCR beta genes was amplified from genomic DNA by a multiplex PCR assay. On the Illumina HiSeq System, the amplified TCR beta libraries were sequenced as 87-base-pair reads. From the authors' description of their analysis: A later analysis counted about 76 million unique TCR beta chains across the 666 repertoires, and around 12 million of these chains were shared by at least two donors. A nearest-neighbor algorithm error-corrected the raw reads and collapsed the reads into unique sequences, merging closely related sequences to remove PCR and sequencing errors. V, D and J gene segments were assigned by aligning CDR3 sequences to IMGT reference sequences. For a sequence to be retained, a match of at least six nucleotides to both a V gene segment and a J gene segment was required. Rearrangements were classified as productive when the CDR3 lacked stop codons and remained in frame with V and J, and all other rearrangements were classified as non-productive. Following IMGT convention, CDR3 was defined as the stretch from the second conserved V-encoded cysteine to the conserved J-encoded phenylalanine. Sequences without an unambiguous match to a single V gene segment were excluded from the earlier analysis of 587 of the donors. An earlier analysis of fewer than 650 of the donors classified V segments as functional when productive rearrangements were above 56.7% and as segregating when the standard deviation between donors was above 5%. To diagnose cytomegalovirus status from the catalog of TCR beta chain sequences, a statistical classification framework was built. In a later analysis, TCR nucleotide sequences were compared against IMGT/GENE-DB human TR gene sequences so that V and J genes could be assigned. Using the TCRdist pipeline, a later analysis assigned CDR3 sequences along with most-parsimonious VDJ recombination scenarios. In a later analysis, each TCR beta chain was defined by its CDR3 amino acid sequence together with its V-gene family, and reads without a unique V-gene family were excluded. In a later analysis, 550 to 650 highly shared, low-generation-probability nucleotide sequences were removed to address suspected cross-contamination and a sequencing artifact. A later analysis calculated a clonal expansion index for each public chain from normalized within-repertoire ranks of inferred template counts. A later analysis computed generation probabilities with a VDJ recombination model fitted to out-of-frame rearrangements, and checked the results against IGoR. In a later analysis, TCR-TCR, TCR-HLA and TCR-CMV co-occurrence was scored with hypergeometric tests, and a repertoire-size bias correction was applied to TCR pairs. A later analysis estimated false discovery rates by permuting HLA or CMV assignments 20 times. In a later analysis, co-occurring TCRs were grouped with DBSCAN, and TCRdist sequence similarity was added when clustering was performed within HLA-allele-positive subsets. Co-occurrence clustering excluded repertoires with fewer than 30,000 or more than 120,000 public chains, plus five with anomalous nucleotide sharing. Drawn from immuneACCESS, this table holds only the in-frame rearrangements with V and J called that TCRdb kept. Clones are partly lost; checked studies trace under half to an unresolved V gene and leave the rest unexplained. V and J calls and clone size are copied from that table; D and trimming were computed from the DNA. The sample records roughly 130,000 clones, around 90% of which are singletons. Of the sample, 0.51% falls within the top ten clones.

About this clone itself: Its antigen has not been determined. Base-call qualities are not available, and no considerably larger clone is one nucleotide away.

The germline V gene yields MNHEY for CDR1 and SVGAGI for CDR2. V loses 7 bases at its end and J loses 3 bases; junction bases beyond the gene matches: 8. Taken from cysteine to phenylalanine, the CDR3 has 15 residues. Here the CDR3 DNA is all that survives: 45 bases in frame from base 1. In total, fewer than 750 healthy bone marrow donors made up the cohort. At the time of sampling, every cohort member was nominally healthy, though immune exposures that went unrecorded were likely present. The donor was CMV seronegative and belonged to the group of approximately 320 seronegative cohort members. Each donor provided a peripheral blood sample, and peripheral blood mononuclear cells were used for TCR beta sequencing. Genomic DNA extraction from the blood cell samples was performed with the Qiagen DNeasy Blood Extraction Kit.

Sequencing used PBMCs. The chain joins TRBV6-5 to TRBJ1-1; a stretch of 10 junction bases matches TRBD1. This sequence originates from a woman between 40 and 50 years old in good health and CMV-seronegative. In nucleotide form, the sequence is TGTGCCAGCATAGCAAGGACAGGGGGGTACACTGAAGCTTTCTTT. Translated, this gives CASIARTGGYTEAFF.